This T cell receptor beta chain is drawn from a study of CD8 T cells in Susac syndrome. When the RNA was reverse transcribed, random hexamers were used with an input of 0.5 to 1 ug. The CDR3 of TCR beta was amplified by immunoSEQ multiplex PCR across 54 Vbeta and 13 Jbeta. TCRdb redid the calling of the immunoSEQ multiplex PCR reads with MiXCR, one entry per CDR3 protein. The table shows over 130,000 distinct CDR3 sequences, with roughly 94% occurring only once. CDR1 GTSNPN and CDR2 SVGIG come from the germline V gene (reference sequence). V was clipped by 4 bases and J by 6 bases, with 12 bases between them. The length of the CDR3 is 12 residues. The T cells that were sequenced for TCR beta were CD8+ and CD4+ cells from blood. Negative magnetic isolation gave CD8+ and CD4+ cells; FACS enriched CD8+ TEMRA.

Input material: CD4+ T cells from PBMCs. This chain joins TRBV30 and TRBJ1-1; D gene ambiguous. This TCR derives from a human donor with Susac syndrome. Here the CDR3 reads CAWKREGAEAFF. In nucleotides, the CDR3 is TGTGCCTGGAAGAGGGAGGGCGCTGAAGCTTTCTTT.